This is a list of T cell receptor beta chains from one sample in a study of T cells after yellow fever vaccination. From the 5' RACE reads, TCRdb called clonotypes with MiXCR, one entry per CDR3 protein. The sample has a few hundred thousand distinct CDR3 sequences; approximately 4% are singletons. The specimen was PBMCs, collected 15 days after the yellow fever booster vaccination. These receptors originate from a young man who received the YFV17D yellow fever vaccine. Both conserved end residues are part of each CDR3. The order of the fields is J gene, V gene, D gene, CDR3 length, clone size, CDR3 protein, CDR3 DNA. A D gene is named only where the DNA matches it firmly. Expanded clones get a size class; other rows say once, few or many, or leave the size out.

TRBJ2-5,TRBV20-1,TRBD1,13,many,CSARGQNQETQYF,TGCAGTGCTAGGGGACAGAACCAAGAGACCCAGTACTTC
TRBJ1-5,TRBV5-6,NA,15,many,CASSYYRVANQPQHF,TGTGCCAGCAGCTACTACCGGGTCGCCAATCAGCCCCAGCATTTT
TRBJ2-3,TRBV3-1,NA,13,few,CASSRDTADTQYF,TGTGCCAGCAGCCGGGACACTGCAGATACGCAGTATTTT
TRBJ1-2,TRBV30,NA,12,NA,CAWSDDNYGYTF,TGTGCCTGGAGTGATGATAACTATGGCTACACCTTC
TRBJ2-5,TRBV4-3,NA,15,NA,CASSQGVGEAETQYF,TGCGCCAGCAGCCAAGGGGTCGGGGAGGCAGAGACCCAGTACTTC
TRBJ1-1,TRBV5-1,TRBD1,15,many,CASSFTRDRNTEAFF,TGCGCCAGCAGCTTTACCCGGGACAGGAACACTGAAGCTTTCTTT
TRBJ1-2,TRBV4-2,NA,16,NA,CASSQDYTLPNYGYTF,TGTGCCAGCAGCCAAGATTACACTCTTCCTAACTATGGCTACACCTTC
TRBJ1-4,TRBV29-1,NA,11,many,CSAGNGTKLFF,TGCAGCGCTGGAAACGGGACAAAACTGTTTTTT
TRBJ1-2,TRBV9,NA,14,once,CASSLPLSNYGYTF,TGTGCCAGCAGCCTCCCCTTGTCTAACTATGGCTACACCTTC
TRBJ2-7,TRBV5-5,NA,12,many,CASSGYNYEQYF,TGTGCCAGCAGCGGCTACAACTACGAGCAGTACTTC
TRBJ2-1,TRBV7-3,TRBD1,15,many,CASSLDRGTYNEQFF,TGTGCCAGCAGCCTCGACAGGGGAACCTACAATGAGCAGTTCTTC
TRBJ2-7,TRBV7-6,TRBD2,16,many,CASSIRTSGGSYEQYF,TGTGCCAGCAGCATCCGGACTAGCGGGGGCTCCTACGAGCAGTACTTC
TRBJ2-5,TRBV11-2,NA,17,many,CASSLGRMGARAETQYF,TGTGCCAGCAGCCTAGGGAGGATGGGGGCGCGGGCAGAGACCCAGTACTTC
TRBJ1-2,TRBV12-3/TRBV12-4,NA,14,NA,CASRALGGNYGYTF,TGTGCCAGCAGGGCCCTGGGTGGGAACTATGGCTACACCTTC
TRBJ2-1,TRBV5-1,NA,17,many,CASTREQGTRPHNEQFF,TGCGCCAGCACCCGCGAGCAGGGCACACGTCCCCACAATGAGCAGTTCTTC
TRBJ2-1,TRBV6-2/TRBV6-3,TRBD2,16,NA,CASSYPAGLASNEQFF,TGTGCCAGCAGTTATCCGGCGGGACTAGCTTCCAATGAGCAGTTCTTC
TRBJ2-3,TRBV4-3,NA,15,few,CASSNRDRHTDTQYF,TGCGCCAGCAGCAACCGAGACAGACACACAGATACGCAGTATTTT
TRBJ1-1,TRBV10-3,NA,13,many,CAISWGVNTEAFF,TGTGCCATCAGTTGGGGGGTGAACACTGAAGCTTTCTTT
TRBJ2-3,TRBV11-2,NA,15,NA,CASSSPAGAADTQYF,TGTGCCAGCAGCTCCCCTGCGGGGGCGGCAGATACGCAGTATTTT
TRBJ1-2,TRBV5-1,TRBD1,16,NA,CASSVTGQPFDYGYTF,TGCGCCAGCAGCGTTACGGGACAGCCCTTTGACTATGGCTACACCTTC
TRBJ1-2,TRBV7-9,NA,14,many,CASSVRGSDYGYTF,TGTGCCAGCTCGGTCCGGGGGAGCGACTATGGCTACACCTTC
TRBJ1-2,TRBV5-6,NA,14,many,CASSPMNLGGGYTF,TGTGCCAGCAGCCCCATGAATTTGGGAGGTGGCTACACCTTC
TRBJ1-1,TRBV7-3,NA,15,many,CASSLGGGMNTEAFF,TGTGCCAGCAGCTTAGGCGGGGGTATGAACACTGAAGCTTTCTTT
TRBJ2-1,TRBV18,TRBD1,14,NA,CASSPQQGSNEQFF,TGTGCCAGCTCACCACAACAGGGGTCTAATGAGCAGTTCTTC
TRBJ2-1,TRBV20-1,TRBD2,14,many,CSARLAGSYNEQFF,TGCAGTGCTAGACTAGCGGGCTCCTACAATGAGCAGTTCTTC
TRBJ1-2,TRBV29-1,NA,15,few,CSVEDLITDGYGYTF,TGCAGCGTTGAAGATCTTATCACAGACGGTTATGGCTACACCTTC
TRBJ2-3,TRBV10-2,TRBD1,17,NA,CASSVGQGALITDTQYF,TGCGCCAGCAGTGTGGGACAGGGGGCCTTGATCACAGATACGCAGTATTTT
TRBJ1-2,TRBV25-1,NA,15,NA,CASSPLTGTDYGYTF,TGTGCCAGCAGTCCCTTAACCGGGACGGACTATGGCTACACCTTC
TRBJ2-5,TRBV6-6,TRBD2,13,NA,CASSWGGAETQYF,TGTGCCAGCAGTTGGGGAGGGGCAGAGACCCAGTACTTC
TRBJ1-5,TRBV4-1,NA,15,many,CASRERDVSNQPQHF,TGCGCCAGCAGGGAGAGGGACGTTAGCAATCAGCCCCAGCATTTT
TRBJ2-4,TRBV2,TRBD2,14,few,CASSEGRGGNIQYF,TGTGCCAGCAGTGAAGGGCGCGGGGGGAACATTCAGTACTTC
TRBJ2-7,TRBV9,TRBD2,16,many,CASSVTTSGGANEQYF,TGTGCCAGCAGCGTGACAACTAGCGGGGGGGCCAACGAGCAGTACTTC
TRBJ2-1,TRBV5-1,TRBD2,14,NA,CASRSGGQYNEQFF,TGCGCCAGCAGAAGCGGGGGGCAGTACAATGAGCAGTTCTTC
TRBJ2-3,TRBV4-3,NA,17,NA,CASSQDFSGAGADTQYF,TGCGCCAGCAGCCAAGATTTCTCAGGGGCCGGGGCAGATACGCAGTATTTT
TRBJ2-5,TRBV18,TRBD1,13,NA,CASSGTDKRTQYF,TGTGCCAGCTCCGGGACAGATAAGAGAACCCAGTACTTC
TRBJ1-1,TRBV7-2,NA,14,many,CASSHGGVNTEAFF,TGTGCCAGCAGCCACGGTGGGGTGAACACTGAAGCTTTCTTT
TRBJ2-5,TRBV6-5,NA,15,many,CASSYGGGPGWTQYF,TGTGCCAGCAGTTACGGCGGGGGCCCCGGTTGGACCCAGTACTTC
TRBJ1-5,TRBV7-2,NA,12,many,CASSFMGQPQHF,TGTGCCAGCAGCTTCATGGGTCAGCCCCAGCATTTT
TRBJ2-2,TRBV5-1,NA,17,few,CASSLLGPGLNTGELFF,TGCGCCAGCAGCTTGTTGGGGCCGGGACTCAACACCGGGGAGCTGTTTTTT
TRBJ1-4,TRBV4-3,NA,16,NA,CASSQSPDATNEKLFF,TGCGCCAGCAGCCAAAGTCCAGATGCAACTAATGAAAAACTGTTTTTT
TRBJ2-2,TRBV9,NA,14,few,CASSPQSLTGELFF,TGTGCCAGCAGCCCCCAGTCCCTAACCGGGGAGCTGTTTTTT
TRBJ2-1,TRBV7-3,TRBD2,15,NA,CASSPLANVHNEQFF,TGTGCCAGCAGCCCACTAGCGAACGTGCACAATGAGCAGTTCTTC
TRBJ1-1,TRBV9,NA,15,few,CASSPRQALVTEAFF,TGTGCCAGCAGCCCCCGCCAGGCCTTGGTCACTGAAGCTTTCTTT
TRBJ1-5,TRBV3-1,TRBD1,14,few,CASSQGGQGAAQHF,TGTGCCAGCAGCCAGGGGGGACAGGGGGCAGCCCAGCATTTT
TRBJ1-1,TRBV5-1,NA,14,many,CASSYIQVGTEAFF,TGCGCCAGCAGCTACATTCAGGTCGGCACTGAAGCTTTCTTT